This TCR beta chain was sequenced during a study of CD8+ T cells in alopecia areata. Study in general: Tofacitinib lasted 6 to 18 months, then 6 months off drug.

The study's findings and limits: Clarity of TCR sharing across patients fell short of that in mice, possibly HLA-related.

Reverse transcribed after extraction, RNA yielded cDNA as the sequencing template. Sequencing was performed with immunoSEQ multiplex PCR; in TCRdb, only in-frame clones are kept and a portion is missing. Here the sample spans 200,000 to 250,000 clones, more than 45% being singletons. Alopecia areata patients provided lesional scalp punch biopsies and peripheral blood. Regarding this clone: Its antigen remains unidentified.

Germline CDR1 is MNHEY and CDR2 is SVGAGI. The CDR3 has 14 residues. The V gene end was trimmed by 5 bases and the J gene end by 3 bases; junction bases not matched to a gene: 5. The receptor was isolated from a human donor with alopecia areata. The chain combines TRBV6-5 with TRBJ2-7; the match to TRBD1 covers 9 bases. Sequenced material: CD4+ T cells sorted from blood, taken at week 0. This CDR3 reads CASSNRGRGYEQYF. The CDR3, as DNA: TGTGCCAGCAGTAACAGGGGGCGAGGCTACGAGCAGTACTTC.